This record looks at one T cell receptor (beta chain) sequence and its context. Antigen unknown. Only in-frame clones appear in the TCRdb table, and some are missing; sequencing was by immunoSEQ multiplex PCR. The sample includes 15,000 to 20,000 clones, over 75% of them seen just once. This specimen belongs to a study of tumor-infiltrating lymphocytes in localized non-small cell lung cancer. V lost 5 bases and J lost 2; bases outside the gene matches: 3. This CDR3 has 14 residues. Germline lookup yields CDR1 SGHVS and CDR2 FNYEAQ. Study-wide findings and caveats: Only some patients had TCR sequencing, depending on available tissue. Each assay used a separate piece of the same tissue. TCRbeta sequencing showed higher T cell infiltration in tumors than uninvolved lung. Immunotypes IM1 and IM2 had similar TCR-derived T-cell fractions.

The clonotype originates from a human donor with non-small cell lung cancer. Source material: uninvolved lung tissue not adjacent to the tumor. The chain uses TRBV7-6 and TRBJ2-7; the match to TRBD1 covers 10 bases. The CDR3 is CASSLGTGAYEQYF. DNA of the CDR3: TGTGCCAGCAGCCTTGGGACAGGGGCCTACGAGCAGTACTTC.